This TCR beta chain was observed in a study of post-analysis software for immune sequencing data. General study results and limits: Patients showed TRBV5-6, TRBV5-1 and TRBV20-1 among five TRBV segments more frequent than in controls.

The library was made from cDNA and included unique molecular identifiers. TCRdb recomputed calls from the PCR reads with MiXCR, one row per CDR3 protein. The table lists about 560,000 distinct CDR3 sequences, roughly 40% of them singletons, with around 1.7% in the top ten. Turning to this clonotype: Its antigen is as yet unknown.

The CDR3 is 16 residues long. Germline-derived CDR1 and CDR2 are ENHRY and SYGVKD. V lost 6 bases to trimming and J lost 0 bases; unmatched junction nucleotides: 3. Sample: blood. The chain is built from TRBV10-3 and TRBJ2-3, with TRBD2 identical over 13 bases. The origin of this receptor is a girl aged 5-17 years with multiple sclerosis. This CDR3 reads CAISKTSGGSTDTQYF. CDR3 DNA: TGTGCCATCAGCAAGACTAGCGGGGGGAGCACAGATACGCAGTATTTT.